These T cell receptor beta chains were read from a single sample in a study of T cell responses to AZD1222 COVID-19 vaccine. The method was immunoSEQ multiplex PCR; TCRdb's version includes in-frame clones alone and lacks a portion of them. The sample lists 200,000 or so clones; more than 75% were seen once. Here the sequenced sample was peripheral blood, taken on day 0 of MenACWY control vaccination. These receptors all come from an adult in good health. CDR3s leave out the opening cysteine and the closing phenylalanine or tryptophan.

CDR3 length | J gene | V gene | CDR3 protein
10 | TRBJ1-1 | TRBV10-3 | AISDVHTEAF
11 | TRBJ1-2 | TRBV29-1 | SVEAADSYGYT
11 | TRBJ1-5 | TRBV12-3/TRBV12-4 | ASSFSGDQPQH
14 | TRBJ1-2 | TRBV28 | ASSLGAGDINYGYT
11 | TRBJ2-3 | TRBV7-3 | ASSLTGADTQY
13 | TRBJ1-1 | TRBV6-1 | ASSELGLRNTEAF
12 | TRBJ2-7 | TRBV19 | ASSPGTGGYEQY
10 | TRBJ2-1 | TRBV30 | AWSITGNEQF
15 | TRBJ1-5 | TRBV3-1/TRBV3-2 | ASSQEGGGDRNQPQH
12 | TRBJ2-2 | TRBV9 | ASSDAGFTGELF
16 | TRBJ1-5 | TRBV7-8 | ASSLGRMGARSNQPQH
15 | TRBJ2-1 | TRBV2 | ASSHRLAGALDNEQF
12 | TRBJ2-2 | TRBV7-8 | ASSLSGGTGELF
12 | TRBJ2-2 | TRBV5-1 | ASSLTMNTGELF
12 | TRBJ1-6 | TRBV25-1 | ASSRRGPNSPLH
14 | TRBJ1-1 | TRBV5-6 | ASSRDRGIMNTEAF
14 | TRBJ1-2 | TRBV5-1 | ASSSTGTGDTYGYT
12 | TRBJ1-2 | TRBV5-6 | ASRGEDRDIGYT
14 | TRBJ1-5 | TRBV30 | AWSARGASPNQAQH
10 | TRBJ1-4 | TRBV30 | AWSVTAEKLF
11 | TRBJ1-1 | TRBV14 | ASSQSTGVRAF
13 | TRBJ2-7 | TRBV28 | ASTVTGLSSYEQY
13 | TRBJ2-7 | TRBV6-5 | ASSDSGTGGYEQY
12 | TRBJ1-2 | TRBV10-3 | AISGQVANYGYT
13 | TRBJ1-2 | TRBV7-9 | ASSLRDSFNYGYT
12 | TRBJ1-1 | TRBV4-3 | ASSQVGQRAEAF
14 | TRBJ2-2 | TRBV19 | ASSAPGQGVTGELF
11 | TRBJ2-1 | TRBV28 | ASSLGAENEQF
14 | TRBJ2-1 | TRBV19 | ASSFLGGGSYNEQF
11 | TRBJ2-5 | TRBV7-9 | ASSTGGVETQY
13 | TRBJ2-1 | TRBV12-5 | ASGGGLADYNEQF
14 | TRBJ2-1 | TRBV15 | ATSRVGGRPWNEQF
12 | TRBJ1-4 | TRBV15 | ATSRFGANEKLF
12 | TRBJ1-1 | TRBV11-2 | ASSLIGLGEEAF
11 | TRBJ2-5 | TRBV10-3 | AISEFRDGTQY
12 | TRBJ1-1 | TRBV27 | ASSWGPGVTEAF
13 | TRBJ2-3 | TRBV19 | ASAALAGFTDTQY
11 | TRBJ2-7 | TRBV30 | AWSGTSRYEQY
14 | TRBJ2-1 | TRBV6-4 | ASSPSGDRPNNEQF
13 | TRBJ2-1 | TRBV7-7 | ASSPGLSSYNEQF
9 | TRBJ1-3 | TRBV30 | AWTGGNTIY
13 | TRBJ2-1 | TRBV6-2/TRBV6-3 | ASSYFVSSYNEQF
13 | TRBJ2-6 | TRBV19 | ASSVTGAGANVLT
12 | TRBJ2-7 | TRBV23-1 | ASSPRAPNYEQY
13 | TRBJ2-1 | TRBV2 | ASRTGTSGSNEQF
15 | TRBJ2-1 | TRBV7-3 | ASSSPLALDSYNEQF
11 | TRBJ1-5 | TRBV6-5 | ASRSTGNQPQH
13 | TRBJ2-1 | TRBV9 | ASSVGGGTYNEQF
12 | TRBJ1-5 | TRBV19 | ASSDGAWGQPQH
13 | TRBJ2-3 | TRBV9 | ASSVGDRVRDTQY
11 | TRBJ1-1 | TRBV24-1 | ATRQGAVTEAF
10 | TRBJ1-1 | TRBV2 | ASSGEVTEAF
13 | TRBJ1-1 | TRBV4-2 | ASSQSDSGDTEAF
11 | TRBJ2-2 | TRBV7-9 | ASSSANTGELF